Shown below are 32 T cell receptor beta chains from a single sample sequenced in a study of T cells after yellow fever vaccination. Each CDR3 protein is one row after TCRdb ran MiXCR on the 5' RACE reads. The table records around 310,000 distinct CDR3 sequences, around 4.1% of them present only once. Material: PBMCs, obtained 5 days after the yellow fever booster vaccination. The source is a young man who received the YFV17D yellow fever vaccine.

This chain joins TRBV20-1 and TRBJ1-1; 9 bases map to TRBD1. J was trimmed by 12 bases and V by 5 bases; bases with no gene match: 13. The CDR3 totals 13 residues. Germline V lookup: CDR1 DFQATT, CDR2 SNEGSKA (reference sequence). The DNA of the CDR3 is TGCAGTGCTGGGATAGCGGGACAGGGTGTGCCTTTCTTT. Translation: CSAGIAGQGVPFF.

This clonotype was observed many times. This chain joins TRBV7-9 and TRBJ1-1, with 9 bases fitting TRBD1. Germline V gene data show CDR1 as SEHNR and CDR2 as FQNEAQ (reference sequence). This CDR3 comprises 16 residues. V shed 5 bases and J 0 bases; nucleotides not matched to a gene: 7. In nucleotides, the CDR3 is TGTGCCAGCAGCCGTAACAGGGGGCGAGTGAACACTGAAGCTTTCTTT. Translated, it gives CASSRNRGRVNTEAFF.

In its sample, this clonotype was seen many times. The CDR3 protein is CASMETGTAGYTF. In nucleotides, the CDR3 is TGTGCCAGCATGGAGACGGGGACCGCTGGCTACACCTTC. V usage is TRBV7-9 and J usage is TRBJ1-2, with D possibly TRBD1 on 5 matching bases. The CDR3 covers 13 residues. The germline V gene has CDR1 SEHNR and CDR2 FQNEAQ (reference sequence). V lost 7 bases and J 7 bases, leaving 16 bases between the germline ends.

This chain connects TRBV27 to TRBJ1-1; D remains ambiguous. Germline V gene sequence: CDR1 MNHEY, CDR2 SMNVEV (reference sequence). Between the trimmed V and J ends, which lost 5 bases and 5 bases, there was a span of 15 bases. CDR3 length: 14 residues. CDR3: CASSQGRLRTEAFF. The CDR3 DNA follows: TGTGCCAGCAGTCAAGGACGGTTGAGGACTGAAGCTTTCTTT.

In this sample, this clonotype turned up a few times. The rearrangement links TRBV19 to TRBJ1-2, with TRBD1 identical over 8 bases. The CDR3 runs to 16 residues. Germline assignment: CDR1 LNHDA and CDR2 SQIVND (reference sequence). Germline trimming cut 2 bases from V and 0 bases from J; bases unmatched to any gene: 5. This CDR3 is CASSISRTGTNYGYTF. The CDR3 region has the DNA TGTGCCAGTAGTATATCCCGGACAGGGACTAACTATGGCTACACCTTC.

This clonotype was observed a few times. The V gene is TRBV6-6, the J gene TRBJ2-6; the D is unclear. The CDR3 is 15 residues long. Germline assignment: CDR1 MNHNY and CDR2 SVGAGI (reference sequence). Trimming pared 0 bases from V and 0 bases from J, leaving 3 bases between. The DNA of the CDR3 is TGTGCCAGCAGTTACTCGATCTCTGGGGCCAACGTCCTGACTTTC. Protein sequence: CASSYSISGANVLTF.

This chain uses TRBV7-9 with TRBJ2-7; a possible D gene is TRBD2 (5 bases). Trimming stripped 5 bases from V and 7 bases from J, with 12 bases between. The CDR3 contains 12 residues. CDR1 is SEHNR, CDR2 FQNEAQ, per germline (reference sequence). CDR3 in DNA: TGTGCCAGCAGCGAAACAACGGGAGAGCAGTACTTC. This sequence encodes CASSETTGEQYF. Together with reference TRBV7-9 and TRBJ2-7, the CDR3 gives the full variable domain: DTGVSQNPRHKITKRGQNVTFRCDPISEHNRLYWYRQTLGQGPEFLTYFQNEAQLEKSRLLSDRFSAERPKGSFSTLEIQRTEQGDSAMYLCASSETTGEQYFGPGTRLTVT.

The table lists this clonotype with a few counts. V and J are TRBV5-1 and TRBJ2-5, with D possibly matching TRBD2 (6 bases). V lost 4 bases and J 2 bases, leaving 12 bases between the germline ends. Germline-derived CDR1 and CDR2 are SGHRS and YFSETQ. The CDR3 covers 14 residues. The CDR3 coding sequence is TGCGCCAGCAGCCCGGGGACTTGGCAAGAGACCCAGTACTTC. Translating gives CASSPGTWQETQYF.

The chain links TRBV11-3 to TRBJ2-1, with unresolved D. The CDR3 is made up of 15 amino acids. V lost 5 bases to trimming and J lost 0 bases, with 11 bases between them. CDR1 is SGHNT, CDR2 YENEEA, per germline. In DNA, the CDR3 is TGTGCCAGCAGCCGCCGGATAGCCTCCTACAATGAGCAGTTCTTC. It yields the protein CASSRRIASYNEQFF.

This chain uses TRBV15 with TRBJ1-1, with D unclear. Germline values: CDR1 LNHNV, CDR2 YYDKDF (reference sequence). Trimming left V 3 bases short and J 4 bases short, with 18 bases between. The CDR3 loop spans 16 amino acids. The CDR3 DNA reads as TGTGCCACCAGCAGGCTCGACGGGGAGGGCAGCACTGAAGCTTTCTTT. Its protein is CATSRLDGEGSTEAFF. Variable domain in full (rest from reference TRBV15 and TRBJ1-1): DAMVIQNPRYQVTQFGKPVTLSCSQTLNHNVMYWYQQKSSQAPKLLFHYYDKDFNNEADTPDNFQSRRPNTSFCFLDIRSPGLGDTAMYLCATSRLDGEGSTEAFFGQGTRLTVV.

This clonotype was seen at least ten times. The J gene is TRBJ2-2, the V gene TRBV5-1; D remains ambiguous. Trimming stripped 3 bases from V and 0 bases from J, with 18 bases between. Germline lookup yields CDR1 SGHRS and CDR2 YFSETQ. This CDR3 has 18 residues. The CDR3 is CASSSPTLGLANTGELFF. In DNA form, the CDR3 reads TGCGCCAGCAGCTCCCCGACATTGGGGTTAGCGAACACCGGGGAGCTGTTTTTT.

This clonotype was found a few times. CDR3 in amino acids: CASSHWPGASPSGANVLTF. Here the CDR3 DNA reads TGTGCCAGCAGTCACTGGCCGGGGGCATCTCCCTCTGGGGCCAACGTCCTGACTTTC. This chain joins TRBV6-5 and TRBJ2-6; the D call may be TRBD1 or TRBD2 (6 bases each). CDR3 length equals 19 residues. Germline V gene sequence: CDR1 MNHEY, CDR2 SVGAGI. Trimming stripped 5 bases from V and 0 bases from J, with 20 bases between.

This clonotype was detected only a few times. This chain joins TRBV12-3 or TRBV12-4 and TRBJ1-2, with TRBD1 identical over 8 bases. V was pared by 7 bases and J by 2 bases, with 6 bases of the junction left unmatched. The CDR3 extends over 14 amino acids. CDR3 bases: TGTGCCAGCACCTCTAGGACAGGGAACTATGGCTACACCTTC. Translating it yields CASTSRTGNYGYTF.

This clonotype was counted many times. The J gene is TRBJ2-5, the V gene TRBV19; either TRBD1 or TRBD2 may supply D (5 bases each). This CDR3 has 14 amino acids. Germline values: CDR1 LNHDA, CDR2 SQIVND (reference sequence). Trimming took off 6 bases at V and 3 bases at J, with 14 bases between the two ends. The CDR3 reads CASSGASGKETQYF. The CDR3 nucleotides are TGTGCCAGTAGCGGGGCGTCAGGGAAAGAGACCCAGTACTTC.

Ten or more counts support this clonotype. The chain carries TRBV6-6 and TRBJ1-2; D is undetermined. Per the germline V gene, CDR1 is MNHNY and CDR2 is SVGAGI (reference sequence). V lost 2 bases to trimming and J lost 2 bases, with 6 bases between them. The CDR3 totals 13 residues. CDR3 sequence reads: CASSYDRNYGYTF. DNA of the CDR3: TGTGCCAGCAGTTACGACCGAAACTATGGCTACACCTTC.

This clonotype was recorded a few times. The rearrangement joins TRBV3-1 to TRBJ1-6, with D unclear. CDR3 length: 13 amino acids. Germline V gives CDR1 LGHDT, CDR2 YNNKEL (reference sequence). Deletions cut 0 bases from V and 9 bases from J, with 6 bases between. This CDR3 is CASSQDPVSPLHF. The CDR3 DNA reads TGTGCCAGCAGCCAAGATCCGGTTTCACCCCTCCACTTT.

V and J are TRBV4-1 and TRBJ1-2; D not certain. This CDR3 spans 14 amino acids. Looked up from germline, CDR1 is MGHRA and CDR2 is YSYEKL. The V gene lost 4 bases and the J gene lost 3 bases, with 12 bases spanning the gap. This CDR3 reads CASSPAGGDYGYTF. The CDR3 DNA reads TGCGCCAGCAGCCCCGCCGGAGGCGACTATGGCTACACCTTC.

A few counts support this clonotype. The gene calls are TRBV6-2 or TRBV6-3 and TRBJ1-6, with 7 positions matching TRBD1. From germline, CDR1 is MNHEY and CDR2 SVGEGT. The CDR3 contains 15 residues. The V gene end was trimmed by 2 bases and the J gene end by 10 bases; junction bases not matched to a gene: 8. The CDR3 loop reads CASSYPATGQSPLHF. DNA for the CDR3: TGTGCCAGCAGTTACCCCGCGACAGGGCAGTCACCCCTCCACTTT.

V and J are TRBV5-1 and TRBJ2-2, with 9 positions matching TRBD1. This CDR3 comprises 18 residues. Trimming cost V 5 bases and J 4 bases; bases outside gene matches: 15. Germline CDR1 is SGHRS and CDR2 is YFSETQ. CDR3 sequence: CASRGPGTGTRGTGELFF. CDR3 sequence (DNA): TGCGCCAGCAGAGGTCCCGGGACAGGGACCCGAGGCACCGGGGAGCTGTTTTTT.

This clonotype was counted between two and nine times. The V and J genes are TRBV12-3 or TRBV12-4 and TRBJ1-4, with D uncertain. The CDR3 runs 13 residues. V lost 4 bases and J 5 bases, leaving 8 bases between the germline ends. CDR3 nucleotides: TGTGCCAGCAGTTGGACGGCCAATGAAAAACTGTTTTTT. This translates into CASSWTANEKLFF.

In its sample, this clonotype was seen many times. This chain uses TRBV5-1 with TRBJ1-6, with no clear D. This CDR3 region has 13 residues. Germline loops: CDR1 SGHRS, CDR2 YFSETQ. Trimming took 4 bases from V and 7 from J, leaving 9 bases between them. The CDR3 DNA sequence: TGCGCCAGCAGCCAGATGGGGAATTCACCCCTCCACTTT. This translates into CASSQMGNSPLHF. Using reference TRBV5-1 and TRBJ1-6 for the parts outside the CDR3, the full variable domain is KAGVTQTPRYLIKTRGQQVTLSCSPISGHRSVSWYQQTPGQGLQFLFEYFSETQRNKGNFPGRFSGRQFSNSRSEMNVSTLELGDSALYLCASSQMGNSPLHFGNGTRLTVT.

This clonotype was found many times. The chain recombines TRBV4-1 with TRBJ1-2; D is unclear. This CDR3 is 12 amino acids long. Germline CDR1 and CDR2: MGHRA and YSYEKL. Trimming took 1 base from V and 4 from J, leaving 4 bases between them. CDR3 bases: TGCGCCAGCAGCCAAGGTCTCTATGGCTACACCTTC. Translation gives CASSQGLYGYTF.

This clonotype was detected a few times. The chain joins TRBV2 to TRBJ1-5, with D possibly matching TRBD1 (5 bases). V lost 8 bases to trimming and J lost 1 base, with 9 bases between them. This CDR3 has 13 amino acids. Germline V gene lookup returns CDR1 SNHLY and CDR2 FYNNEI. The CDR3, as DNA: TGTGCCAGCGATGGGGGGAGCAATCAGCCCCAGCATTTT. This sequence encodes CASDGGSNQPQHF.

The rearrangement uses TRBV29-1 and TRBJ2-3, with TRBD2 matching 12 bases. CDR1 and CDR2 from the germline V gene are SQVTM and ANQGSEA. V was pared by 5 bases and J by 7 bases, with 7 bases of the junction left unmatched. The CDR3 is made up of 14 amino acids. CDR3 protein: CSVSGTSGFNTQYF. CDR3 DNA sequence: TGCAGCGTTTCTGGGACTAGCGGGTTTAATACGCAGTATTTT.

This clonotype was picked up many times. The chain couples TRBV7-2 to TRBJ2-3; D is ambiguous. The germline gives CDR1 SGHTA, CDR2 FQGNSA. This CDR3 is built from 12 residues. Trimming removed 5 bases from V and 2 bases from J, with 5 bases in between. The CDR3 here is CASSTPTDTQYF. In DNA, the CDR3 is TGTGCCAGCAGCACCCCCACAGATACGCAGTATTTT.

The chain has TRBV6-5 and TRBJ2-2; 7 bases agree with TRBD1. CDR3 length: 16 amino acids. The germline V gene encodes CDR1 MNHEY and CDR2 SVGAGI. The trim removed 2 bases at V and 2 bases at J, leaving 5 bases unmatched. CDR3 DNA sequence: TGTGCCAGCAGTTACAATGACAGGGCTAACACCGGGGAGCTGTTTTTT. This sequence encodes CASSYNDRANTGELFF.

This clonotype was seen repeatedly, ten times or more. The chain uses TRBV29-1 and TRBJ1-2; 7 bases are shared with TRBD1. The length of the CDR3 is 11 residues. Losses at the gene ends were 6 bases for V and 5 bases for J; bases not matched to a gene: 3. Germline-derived CDR1 and CDR2 are SQVTM and ANQGSEA. The CDR3 sequence is CSVEGQYGYTF. CDR3 coding DNA: TGCAGCGTGGAGGGACAGTATGGCTACACCTTC. The complete variable domain, with remaining parts taken from reference TRBV29-1 and TRBJ1-2, reads SAVISQKPSRDICQRGTSLTIQCQVDSQVTMMFWYRQQPGQSLTLIATANQGSEATYESGFVIDKFPISRPNLTFSTLTVSNMSPEDSSIYLCSVEGQYGYTFGSGTRLTVV.

The chain employs TRBV5-1 and TRBJ2-1; no definite D call. Trimming left V 4 bases short and J 0 bases short, with 20 bases between. Germline CDR1 SGHRS, CDR2 YFSETQ. The CDR3 totals 18 residues. This chain's CDR3 is CASSLQFGALSSYNEQFF. For the CDR3, the DNA is TGCGCCAGCAGCCTGCAGTTTGGAGCCCTCAGCTCCTACAATGAGCAGTTCTTC.

Ten or more counts support this clonotype. The chain links TRBV4-3 to TRBJ2-5, with D perhaps TRBD1 or TRBD2 (6 bases each). Deletions cut 1 base from V and 4 bases from J, with 16 bases between. Germline CDR1 reads LGHNA; CDR2 reads YSLEER. This CDR3 spans 16 amino acids. The CDR3 loop reads CASSQGGGLGGETQYF. The CDR3 DNA sequence: TGCGCCAGCAGCCAAGGTGGGGGGCTAGGAGGAGAGACCCAGTACTTC.

The genes are TRBV7-9 and TRBJ1-2; unclear D gene. Trimming shortened V by 0 bases and J by 4 bases, and 6 bases separated the two germline ends. Germline loops: CDR1 SEHNR, CDR2 FQNEAQ (reference sequence). The CDR3 contains 13 residues. CDR3 sequence reads: CASSLAEIYGYTF. Here the CDR3 DNA reads TGTGCCAGCAGCTTAGCCGAGATCTATGGCTACACCTTC.

This clonotype has at least ten counts. For the CDR3, the DNA is TGTGCCAGCAGCACTACAGGGGGCGTATCCACCGGGGAGCTGTTTTTT. Protein product: CASSTTGGVSTGELFF. This rearrangement joins TRBV9 to TRBJ2-2; 9 bases align to TRBD1. V was clipped by 4 bases and J by 4 bases; unmatched bases: 8. Germline V CDR1 and CDR2: SGDLS, YYNGEE. The CDR3 has 16 residues.

This clonotype was observed a handful of times. The chain couples TRBV6-5 to TRBJ2-6; D might be TRBD1 (6 bases). The V and J ends lost 8 bases and 0 bases respectively, with 14 bases between them. The V gene's germline CDR1 is MNHEY and CDR2 SVGAGI. CDR3 size: 16 residues. Here the CDR3 DNA reads TGTGCCAGCGGCCCGTACAGGGTCTCTGGGGCCAACGTCCTGACTTTC. Amino acid sequence: CASGPYRVSGANVLTF.